This TCR beta chain was recovered during a study of identical twins. This clonotype was observed a handful of times. Its specificity is unknown. Study-wide findings and caveats: Rather than following the same donors, the conclusions depended on cross-sectional statistical analysis.

Germline V gives CDR1 MGHRA, CDR2 YSYEKL. J gave up 3 bases and V 1 base, and 4 bases lay outside the gene matches. There are 15 residues in the CDR3. The authors used template switching to add a universal primer site and gave cDNA unique molecular identifiers. TCRdb reanalysed the 5' RACE reads using MiXCR and keeps one entry per CDR3 protein. The sample lists some 570,000 distinct CDR3 sequences, 20% to 25% seen once, with approximately 0.52% in the top ten. These same records also appear under a second study, on yellow fever vaccine responses in identical twins.

The receptor's source is a woman between 18 and 29 years old in good health. The chain recombines TRBV4-1 with TRBJ2-7; TRBD1 agrees at 9 bases. Sequences were obtained from CD4+ T cells sorted from blood. As DNA, the CDR3 is TGCGCCAGCAGCCAAGTTGGGGACAGGGTCTACGAGCAGTACTTC. Translation gives CASSQVGDRVYEQYF.